These 17 T cell receptor beta chains were sequenced from one sample in a study of T cells in Graves' hyperthyroidism and ophthalmopathy. Using RNA transcripts as the source, TCR beta CDR3 regions were amplified. First-round RT-PCR targeting the TCR CDR3 was performed with the HTBI primer set. Using its own MiXCR run on the multiplex PCR reads, TCRdb lists one record per CDR3 protein. The sample records about 570,000 distinct CDR3 sequences, roughly 50% being singletons. Material: peripheral blood or thyroid tissue (not recorded which). The receptors were gathered from an adult woman with Graves' disease, either hyperthyroidism or ophthalmopathy (not recorded which).

This chain uses TRBV2 with TRBJ2-7; 13 nucleotides match TRBD2. V shed 8 bases and J 7 bases; nucleotides not matched to a gene: 5. The germline gives CDR1 SNHLY, CDR2 FYNNEI. The length of the CDR3 is 13 residues. The CDR3 loop reads CASGTSGIREQYF. CDR3 DNA sequence: TGTGCCAGCGGGACTAGCGGGATTCGGGAGCAGTACTTC.

The table lists this clonotype with many counts. This chain joins TRBV29-1 and TRBJ1-1, with a possible D match to TRBD1 (6 bases). Germline CDR1 reads SQVTM; CDR2 reads ANQGSEA. The CDR3 is made up of 11 amino acids. Trimming left V 7 bases short and J 2 bases short, with 8 bases between. The CDR3 loop reads CSETGNTEAFF. CDR3 coding DNA: TGCAGCGAGACAGGCAACACTGAAGCTTTCTTT.

The chain has TRBV2 and TRBJ1-1, with 7 bases that match TRBD1. The CDR3 runs to 13 residues. Germline V gives CDR1 SNHLY, CDR2 FYNNEI. Here the CDR3 DNA reads TGTGCTACAGCACAGGGGCGAGGCACTGAAGCTTTCTTT. This sequence encodes CATAQGRGTEAFF.

As regards this clonotype: As the CDR3 is not closed by the conserved phenylalanine or tryptophan, this likely results from a read error. This chain uses TRBV9 with TRBJ2-7; possible D gene TRBD2, 6 bases. Per germline, CDR1 SGDLS and CDR2 YYNGEE. This CDR3 has 15 residues. CDR3: CASSQETGESHEQYL. CDR3 in DNA: TGCGCCAGCAGCCAAGAAACGGGAGAAAGTCACGAGCAGTACCTC.

The chain couples TRBV4-1 to TRBJ2-7; possible D gene TRBD2, 7 bases. Trimming removed 4 bases at V and 5 bases at J, with 15 bases between. Germline assignment: CDR1 MGHRA and CDR2 YSYEKL. The CDR3 length is 14 residues. CDR3 region: CASSPEGGRHEQYF. Written as DNA, the CDR3 is TGCGCCAGCAGCCCCGAGGGGGGGCGCCACGAGCAGTACTTC.

J is TRBJ2-5 and V is TRBV29-1, with D perhaps TRBD2 (6 bases). CDR3 size: 13 residues. Germline lookup yields CDR1 SQVTM and CDR2 ANQGSEA. V lost 4 bases and J lost 1, with 10 bases in between. CDR3 region: CSVAGDAQETQYF. CDR3 DNA: TGCAGCGTTGCGGGAGACGCCCAAGAGACCCAGTACTTC.

This clonotype was picked up many times. A much more abundant neighbour one base away suggests this may be a read error. The V and J genes are TRBV29-1 and TRBJ1-2; 9 nucleotides align to TRBD1. J lost 4 bases, V lost 6 bases, and 15 bases had no gene match. Germline-derived CDR1 and CDR2 are SQVTM and ANQGSEA. This CDR3 spans 16 amino acids. CDR3 region: CSVGGGTGPRGYGYTF. CDR3 bases: TGCAGCGTCGGGGGGGGGACAGGGCCACGGGGCTATGGCTACACCTTC.

At least ten counts were recorded for this clonotype. The chain employs TRBV5-1 and TRBJ1-1; D unclear. V lost 5 bases to trimming and J lost 2 bases, with 10 bases between them. This CDR3 comprises 13 residues. Germline V gene sequence: CDR1 SGHRS, CDR2 YFSETQ. In DNA, the CDR3 is TGCGCCAGCAGAAACGAAGCCAACACTGAAGCTTTCTTT. Encoded protein: CASRNEANTEAFF.

As for this clonotype: A junction end diverges from the germline sequence, so it may reflect a read error. This chain joins TRBV7-9 and TRBJ2-7, with D perhaps TRBD2 (5 bases). Germline CDR1 and CDR2: SEHNR and FQNEAQ (reference sequence). The CDR3 sequence is 14 residues long. Here the CDR3 reads CASSREAGADEQYF. As DNA, the CDR3 is TGCGCCAGCAGCCGAGAGGCGGGCGCTGACGAGCAGTACTTC.

This clonotype was detected ten times or more. V usage is TRBV5-5 and J usage is TRBJ2-7; TRBD2 is a possible D gene (5 bases). V was clipped by 0 bases and J by 4 bases, with 11 bases between them. The length of the CDR3 is 14 residues. Germline lookup yields CDR1 SGHKS and CDR2 YYEKEE (reference sequence). The CDR3 DNA reads TGTGCCAGCAGCTTGGAGGTCAGGACTTACGAGCAGTACTTC. Translating it yields CASSLEVRTYEQYF. Supplemented by reference TRBV5-5 and TRBJ2-7, the full variable domain reads DAGVTQSPTHLIKTRGQQVTLRCSPISGHKSVSWYQQVLGQGPQFIFQYYEKEERGRGNFPDRFSARQFPNYSSELNVNALLLGDSALYLCASSLEVRTYEQYFGPGTRLTVT.

There are many counts of this clonotype. The CDR3, as DNA: TGTGCCAGCAGCTGGGGGTCTGGAAACACCATATATTTT. Translation gives CASSWGSGNTIYF. This sequence joins TRBV11-2 and TRBJ1-3; D may be TRBD1 (5 bases). Deletions cut 4 bases from V and 1 base from J, with 5 bases between. The CDR3 covers 13 residues. The germline CDR1 and CDR2 sequences are SGHAT and FQNNGV.

The V and J genes are TRBV2 and TRBJ1-5, with 7 bases that match TRBD1. V dropped 6 bases and J dropped 4; count of bases not matched to a gene: 12. The CDR3 is 16 amino acids. The V gene's germline CDR1 is SNHLY and CDR2 FYNNEI. The CDR3 spells CASSTITGVRNQPQHF. The DNA for the CDR3 is TGTGCCAGCAGCACGATCACAGGGGTAAGGAATCAGCCCCAGCATTTT.

This clonotype was detected a few times. The rearrangement joins TRBV6-5 to TRBJ1-1; the D is unclear. Trimming took 5 bases from V and 0 from J, leaving 4 bases between them. The CDR3 runs 12 residues. CDR1 is MNHEY, CDR2 SVGAGI, per germline. The CDR3 sequence: CASSTVNTEAFF. The CDR3 bases are TGTGCCAGCAGTACGGTGAACACTGAAGCTTTCTTT.

V gene TRBV7-6 combines with J gene TRBJ1-1; TRBD1 is a possible D gene (5 bases). Germline V lookup: CDR1 SGHVS, CDR2 FNYEAQ. This CDR3 has 16 residues. Trimming stripped 0 bases from V and 4 bases from J, with 15 bases between. CDR3 coding DNA: TGTGCCAGCAGCTTAGCGCACCGGGACTTTGGCACTGAAGCTTTCTTT. As protein: CASSLAHRDFGTEAFF.

This clonotype has at least ten counts. This chain links TRBV6-6 with TRBJ1-2; the D gene is possibly TRBD1 (5 bases). Between the trimmed V and J ends, which lost 5 bases and 4 bases, there was a span of 11 bases. The CDR3 contains 13 residues. The germline CDR1 and CDR2 sequences are MNHNY and SVGAGI (reference sequence). CDR3 sequence (DNA): TGTGCCAGCAGTACAGGTCCTTCCTATGGCTACACCTTC. Its translation is CASSTGPSYGYTF.

CDR3 coding DNA: TGCGCCCCAGGGCGGGAGGAACCAACTAATTCACCCCTCCACTTT. It is translated as CAPGREEPTNSPLHF. The V gene is TRBV10-1, the J gene TRBJ1-6; perhaps TRBD1 as D (5 bases). CDR1 is WNHNN, CDR2 SYGVQD, per germline (reference sequence). CDR3 size: 15 residues. Trimming stripped 11 bases from V and 6 bases from J, with 20 bases between.

This clonotype has a count of ten or more. The chain carries TRBV2 and TRBJ2-5; 15 positions agree with TRBD2. J lost 3 bases, V lost 1 base, and 3 bases had no gene match. This CDR3 contains 17 residues. Germline CDR1 reads SNHLY; CDR2 reads FYNNEI. The CDR3 sequence is CASSEGGTSGRKETQYF. In DNA form, the CDR3 reads TGTGCCAGCAGTGAAGGGGGGACTAGCGGGAGGAAAGAGACCCAGTACTTC.